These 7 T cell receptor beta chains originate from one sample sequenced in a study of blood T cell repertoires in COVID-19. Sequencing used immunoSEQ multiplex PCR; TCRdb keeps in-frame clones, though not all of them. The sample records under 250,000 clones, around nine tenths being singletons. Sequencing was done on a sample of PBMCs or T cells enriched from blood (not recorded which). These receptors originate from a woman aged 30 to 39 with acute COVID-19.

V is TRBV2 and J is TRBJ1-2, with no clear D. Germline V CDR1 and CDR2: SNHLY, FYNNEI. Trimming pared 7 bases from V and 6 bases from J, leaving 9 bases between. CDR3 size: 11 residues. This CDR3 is CASTREDGYTF. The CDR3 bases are TGTGCCAGCACAAGAGAGGATGGCTACACCTTC.

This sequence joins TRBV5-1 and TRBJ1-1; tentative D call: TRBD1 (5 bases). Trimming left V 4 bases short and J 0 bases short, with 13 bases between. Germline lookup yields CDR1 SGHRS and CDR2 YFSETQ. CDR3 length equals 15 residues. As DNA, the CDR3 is TGCGCCAGCAGCACCCGACAGCGGGTGAACACTGAAGCTTTCTTT. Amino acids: CASSTRQRVNTEAFF.

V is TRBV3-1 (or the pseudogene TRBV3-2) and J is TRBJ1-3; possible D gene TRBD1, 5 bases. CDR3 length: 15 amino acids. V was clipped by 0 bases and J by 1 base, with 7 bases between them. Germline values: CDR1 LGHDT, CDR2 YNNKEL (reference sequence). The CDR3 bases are TGTGCCAGCAGCCAAGATCCAGGGTCTGGAAACACCATATATTTT. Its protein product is CASSQDPGSGNTIYF.

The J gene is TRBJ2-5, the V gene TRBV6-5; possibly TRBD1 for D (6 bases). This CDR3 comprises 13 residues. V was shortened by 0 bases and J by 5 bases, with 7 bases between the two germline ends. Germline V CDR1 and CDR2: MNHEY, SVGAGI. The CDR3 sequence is CASSYSQGETQYF. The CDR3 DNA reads TGTGCCAGCAGTTACTCGCAGGGGGAGACCCAGTACTTC.

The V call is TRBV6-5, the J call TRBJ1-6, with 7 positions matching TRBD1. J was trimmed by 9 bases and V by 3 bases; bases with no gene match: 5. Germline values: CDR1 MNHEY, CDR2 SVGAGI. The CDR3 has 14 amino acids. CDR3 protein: CASSYTGDGSPLHF. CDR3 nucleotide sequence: TGTGCCAGCAGTTATACAGGGGACGGTTCACCCCTCCACTTT.

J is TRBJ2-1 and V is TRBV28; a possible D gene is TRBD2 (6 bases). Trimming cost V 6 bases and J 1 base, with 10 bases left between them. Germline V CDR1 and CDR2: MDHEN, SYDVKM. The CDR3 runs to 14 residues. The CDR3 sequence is CASSTGGSYNEQFF. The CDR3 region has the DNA TGTGCCAGCAGCACTGGGGGGTCCTACAATGAGCAGTTCTTC.

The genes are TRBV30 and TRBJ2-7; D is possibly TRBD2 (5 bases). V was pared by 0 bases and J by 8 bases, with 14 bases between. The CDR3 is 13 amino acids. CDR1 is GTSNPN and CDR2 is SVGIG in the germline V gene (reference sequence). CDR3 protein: CAWSVGETSKQYF. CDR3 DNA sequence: TGTGCCTGGAGTGTCGGGGAGACTTCTAAGCAGTACTTC.